The 31 T cell receptor beta chains below were found in one sample sequenced in a study of metastatic and nonmetastatic thyroid tumors. TCRdb reanalyzed the PCR reads with MiXCR. Of fewer than 35,000 clones in the sample, 18% were seen once. Treatment of any kind had been given to no patient before thyroid surgery. Sequenced: blood. These TCRs come from a female donor with papillary thyroid cancer or a benign thyroid nodule (not recorded which). Some clones in this sample may be carry-over from other donors' samples.

This clone showed up many times. With a much larger clone just one base away, this may be a read error. This chain connects TRBV11-2 to TRBJ2-7; perhaps D is TRBD1 or TRBD2 (5 bases each). V gave up 5 bases and J gave up 3 bases, with 17 bases separating them. The CDR3 runs to 15 residues. The germline CDR1 and CDR2 sequences are SGHAT and FQNNGV. Written as DNA, the CDR3 is TGTGCCAGCAGCGCCGGGGTTGGGGGTATCTACGAGCAGTACTTC. Translation gives CASSAGVGGIYEQYF. The whole variable domain, filled in from reference TRBV11-2 and TRBJ2-7, reads EAGVAQSPRYKIIEKRQSVAFWCNPISGHATLYWYQQILGQGPKLLIQFQNNGVVDDSQLPKDRFSAERLKGVDSTLKIQPAKLEDSAVYLCASSAGVGGIYEQYFGPGTRLTVT.

This clone occurred many times. The rearrangement uses TRBV3-1 and TRBJ2-7; 10 bases agree with TRBD1. J gave up 3 bases and V 6 bases, and 8 bases lay outside the gene matches. Germline V gene sequence: CDR1 LGHDT, CDR2 YNNKEL (reference sequence). The CDR3 length is 15 residues. The CDR3 sequence: CASRPNRDRGYEQYF. The CDR3 nucleotides are TGTGCCAGCAGACCGAACCGGGACAGGGGCTACGAGCAGTACTTC.

This clone has a count of ten or more. Additional DNA sequences in this sample encode the identical CDR3. The chain uses TRBV5-1 and TRBJ1-4, with D possibly being TRBD1 (6 bases). V lost 3 bases to trimming and J lost 7 bases, with 16 bases between them. Germline loops: CDR1 SGHRS, CDR2 YFSETQ. CDR3 length equals 15 residues. CDR3 sequence reads: CASSWAGGLGEKLFF. CDR3 DNA: TGCGCCAGCAGCTGGGCGGGGGGCTTGGGTGAAAAACTGTTTTTT.

A few counts support this clone. The V call is TRBV28, the J call TRBJ1-6; perhaps TRBD1 as D (5 bases). Looked up from germline, CDR1 is MDHEN and CDR2 is SYDVKM. The CDR3 runs 14 residues. Trimming took 5 bases from V and 7 from J, leaving 12 bases between them. The CDR3 region is CASSAIAGNSPLHF. Here the CDR3 DNA reads TGTGCCAGCAGTGCAATAGCAGGGAATTCACCCCTCCACTTT.

This clone has a count of ten or more. This sequence joins TRBV5-6 and TRBJ1-1; D remains ambiguous. The germline gives CDR1 SGHDT, CDR2 YYEEEE. The germline V and J ends were trimmed by 0 bases and 8 bases, with 11 bases remaining between them. The CDR3 is 13 amino acids. Here the CDR3 DNA reads TGTGCCAGCAGCTTGGGGTCGTTTCTCGAAGCTTTCTTT. Translation gives CASSLGSFLEAFF.

This clone was seen at least ten times. This sequence joins TRBV9 and TRBJ1-6; no firm D call. CDR3 length: 12 residues. The germline V gene has CDR1 SGDLS and CDR2 YYNGEE. V lost 0 bases to trimming and J lost 7 bases, with 2 bases between them. The CDR3 region has the DNA TGTGCCAGCAGCGTAGGGAATTCACCCCTCCACTTT. As protein: CASSVGNSPLHF.

This clone occurred many times. V and J are TRBV5-1 and TRBJ1-1; a possible D gene is TRBD1 (6 bases). The CDR3 covers 16 residues. Deletions cut 5 bases from V and 5 bases from J, with 22 bases between. Germline V gene sequence: CDR1 SGHRS, CDR2 YFSETQ. The chain's CDR3 is CASSDTWTARGTEAFF. In DNA, the CDR3 is TGCGCCAGCAGTGACACGTGGACAGCCAGGGGTACTGAAGCTTTCTTT.

V and J are TRBV7-2 and TRBJ2-7, with 10 bases lining up with TRBD1. Germline V gives CDR1 SGHTA, CDR2 FQGNSA. The CDR3 covers 15 residues. Trimming at V came to 4 bases and at J to 5 bases, leaving 8 bases not matched to a gene. The CDR3, as DNA: TGTGCCAGCAGCTCATACACGGGACAGGGGAACGAGCAGTACTTC. Its translation is CASSSYTGQGNEQYF.

This clone has just a few counts. The chain has TRBV6-1 and TRBJ2-7; a possible D gene is TRBD2 (5 bases). There are 13 residues in the CDR3. Trimming removed 7 bases from V and 6 bases from J, with 16 bases in between. Germline V lookup: CDR1 MNHNS, CDR2 SASEGT. The CDR3 region is CASIHGWRREQYF. Written as DNA, the CDR3 is TGTGCCAGCATCCACGGGTGGAGGCGCGAGCAGTACTTC.

The rearrangement links TRBV28 to TRBJ2-1; perhaps TRBD1 as D (5 bases). The CDR3 is 14 amino acids. The germline V and J ends were trimmed by 7 bases and 8 bases, with 18 bases remaining between them. Germline V gene sequence: CDR1 MDHEN, CDR2 SYDVKM. The CDR3 bases are TGTGCCAGCAACCGTGTACAGTGGGGCGATGAGCAGTTCTTC. This translates into CASNRVQWGDEQFF.

This clone was seen many times. The chain links TRBV4-1 to TRBJ1-3; TRBD1 matches at 8 bases. This CDR3 is 15 amino acids long. Trimming at V came to 4 bases and at J to 2 bases, leaving 4 bases not matched to a gene. The germline gives CDR1 MGHRA, CDR2 YSYEKL. The CDR3, as DNA: TGCGCCAGCAGCCTCAGGACAGGGCCTGGAAACACCATATATTTT. This codes for CASSLRTGPGNTIYF.

This clone was detected many times. The V and J genes are TRBV5-6 and TRBJ1-6; 9 positions match TRBD1. V dropped 4 bases and J dropped 13; count of bases not matched to a gene: 6. Germline CDR1 SGHDT, CDR2 YYEEEE. This CDR3 comprises 13 residues. The DNA of the CDR3 is TGTGCCAGCAGCCGGGACAGGGCCGATCCCCTCCACTTT. Its translation is CASSRDRADPLHF.

This clone has a count of ten or more. The V gene is TRBV5-6, the J gene TRBJ1-2, with 8 bases fitting TRBD1. CDR3 length: 13 residues. Germline-derived CDR1 and CDR2 are SGHDT and YYEEEE. The trim removed 0 bases at V and 8 bases at J, leaving 3 bases unmatched. In DNA, the CDR3 is TGTGCCAGCAGCTTGGACAGGGGGAGGGGCTACACCTTC. Translating gives CASSLDRGRGYTF. Looking up the rest from reference TRBV5-6 and TRBJ1-2 gives the full variable domain: DAGVTQSPTHLIKTRGQQVTLRCSPKSGHDTVSWYQQALGQGPQFIFQYYEEEERQRGNFPDRFSGHQFPNYSSELNVNALLLGDSALYLCASSLDRGRGYTFGSGTRLTVV.

This clone was counted once. The CDR3 ends on some other residue instead of the conserved phenylalanine or tryptophan, so this is likely a read error. The chain employs TRBV20-1 and TRBJ1-2; D gene uncertain. This CDR3 is 10 amino acids long. CDR1 and CDR2 from the germline V gene are DFQATT and SNEGSKA (reference sequence). V lost 5 bases, J lost 4 bases, and 5 bases lay in between. Written as DNA, the CDR3 is TGCAGTGCTCTCGCCTATGGCTACACCCTC. It specifies CSALAYGYTL.

This clone was counted many times. The V gene is TRBV5-4, the J gene TRBJ2-2, with D possibly TRBD2 on 5 matching bases. Trimming cost V 4 bases and J 5 bases, with 12 bases left between them. The CDR3 loop spans 14 amino acids. Per germline, CDR1 SGHNT and CDR2 YYREEE (reference sequence). The CDR3 is CASSPSRETGELFF. In DNA, the CDR3 is TGTGCCAGCAGCCCTAGCCGGGAAACCGGGGAGCTGTTTTTT.

This clone was counted between two and nine times. Without the conserved terminal phenylalanine or tryptophan, this CDR3 likely stems from a read error. Because the CDR3's place on the DNA is in doubt, the DNA is left out and the CDR3 is given as listed by TCRdb. The gene calls are TRBV28 and TRBJ1-1; the table's D gene call, TRBD1, was not cross checked with the DNA. With termini counted, the CDR3 has 13 amino acids. Germline V CDR1 and CDR2: MDHEN, SYDVKM. The CDR3 spells CASSWDRETEVFS.

The CDR3 DNA sequence: TGTGCCAGCAGTCCGACGTGGGTTAGTAACGAGCAGTACTTC. Translating it yields CASSPTWVSNEQYF. The chain carries TRBV28 and TRBJ2-7; no clear D. CDR1 and CDR2 (germline): MDHEN, SYDVKM. V lost 5 bases, J lost 5 bases, and 16 bases lay in between. CDR3 length: 14 residues.

To note about this clone: Being one base from a much bigger clone, this may be a read error. The V call is TRBV29-1, the J call TRBJ1-1; TRBD1 is a possible D gene (5 bases). Per the germline V gene, CDR1 is SQVTM and CDR2 is ANQGSEA. The CDR3 is 14 residues long. This chain's CDR3 is CSVREGPRGPESFF. The CDR3 coding sequence is TGCAGCGTCCGCGAGGGACCCCGAGGCCCTGAATCTTTCTTT.

In its sample, this clone was seen many times. V and J are TRBV12-3 or TRBV12-4 and TRBJ2-1, with 10 bases identical to TRBD1. After removal of 5 bases from V and 7 bases from J, the junction contained 8 bases not matched to a gene. The CDR3 spans 15 residues. The CDR3 coding sequence is TGTGCCAGCAGTCCCCGACAGGGGGCGGATAATGAGCAGTTCTTC. It encodes CASSPRQGADNEQFF.

Concerning this clone itself: A read error may be the cause here, since a much bigger clone is one base away. The chain links TRBV10-3 to TRBJ2-2; either TRBD1 or TRBD2 may fit D (6 bases each). Germline-derived CDR1 and CDR2 are ENHRY and SYGVKD. The CDR3 is made up of 14 amino acids. The CDR3 sequence is CAIGGLPNTGELVF. Here the CDR3 DNA reads TGTGCCATAGGGGGACTTCCGAACACCGGGGAGCTGGTTTTT.

V is TRBV28 and J is TRBJ1-1; 7 positions agree with TRBD1. V trimming: 4 bases; J trimming: 4 bases; junction bases outside the gene matches: 12. CDR3 length: 16 amino acids. Per the germline V gene, CDR1 is MDHEN and CDR2 is SYDVKM. CDR3 bases: TGTGCCAGCAGTTCAAACCGGGACAGTCGAGTCACTGAAGCTTTCTTT. It translates to CASSSNRDSRVTEAFF.

This clone was counted at least ten times. The sample has other DNA sequences that encode this CDR3 too. The genes are TRBV20-1 and TRBJ1-4, with TRBD1 matching over 8 bases. Unmatched junction bases numbered 10, after V lost 4 bases and J lost 0 bases. This CDR3 contains 17 residues. Germline CDR1 and CDR2: DFQATT and SNEGSKA (reference sequence). The CDR3 here is CSAIYWDRNSTNEKLFF. Here the CDR3 DNA reads TGCAGTGCTATCTATTGGGACAGGAACTCAACTAATGAAAAACTGTTTTTT.

This clone has a count of ten or more. The chain recombines TRBV20-1 with TRBJ2-3, with D uncertain. The CDR3 runs to 11 residues. In germline, CDR1 is DFQATT, CDR2 SNEGSKA (reference sequence). V was clipped by 6 bases and J by 4 bases, with 8 bases between them. This chain's CDR3 is CSALRPDTQYF. The CDR3 DNA reads TGCAGTGCACTACGACCAGATACGCAGTATTTT.

This clone showed up many times. The chain is built from TRBV9 and TRBJ2-2; no clear D gene. CDR3 length: 12 residues. The V gene lost 0 bases and the J gene lost 6 bases, with 3 bases spanning the gap. Germline V gives CDR1 SGDLS, CDR2 YYNGEE. As DNA, the CDR3 is TGTGCCAGCAGCGTAGGATCCGGGGAGCTGTTTTTT. It is translated as CASSVGSGELFF.

This clone was counted ten times or more. V usage is TRBV19 and J usage is TRBJ2-1, with 10 bases identical to TRBD2. Germline CDR1 reads LNHDA; CDR2 reads SQIVND (reference sequence). This CDR3 has 16 amino acids. Trimming took 6 bases from V and 0 from J; bases not matched to a gene: 5. CDR3 nucleotide sequence: TGTGCCAGTAGAGATCCTAGCGGGAGCTCCTACAATGAGCAGTTCTTC. Translation gives CASRDPSGSSYNEQFF.

This clone was found a few times. This clone may be a read error of a much larger clone one base away. The V gene is TRBV6-1, the J gene TRBJ2-3; D gene unclear. Trimming cost V 6 bases and J 1 base, with 14 bases left between them. CDR1 and CDR2 (germline): MNHNS, SASEGT. The CDR3 is 15 amino acids. CDR3: CASRPGSIGTDTQYF. CDR3 nucleotide sequence: TGTGCCAGCAGACCCGGGTCTATCGGCACAGATACGCAGTATTTT.

This clone was detected a few times. One base away lies a much larger clone, so this may be a sequencing read error. As DNA, the CDR3 is TGTGCCAGCAGCCGGCATGGGACGGACGATGAGCAGCTCTTC. Encoded protein: CASSRHGTDDEQLF. This rearrangement joins TRBV3-1 to TRBJ2-1; D tentatively fits TRBD1 or TRBD2 (5 bases each). CDR3 length: 14 residues. CDR1 is LGHDT, CDR2 YNNKEL, per germline (reference sequence).

This clone has ten or more counts. The chain links TRBV20-1 to TRBJ2-7; D not resolved. V gave up 0 bases and J gave up 1 base, with 10 bases separating them. Germline CDR1 is DFQATT and CDR2 is SNEGSKA (reference sequence). The CDR3 spans 14 residues. CDR3 DNA: TGCAGTGCTAGAGATCTGAAGCGATCCTACGAGCAGTACTTC. Amino acids: CSARDLKRSYEQYF.

V gene TRBV3-1 combines with J gene TRBJ2-5; TRBD1 matches 8 bases. This CDR3 is 16 amino acids long. V was pared by 3 bases and J by 5 bases, with 11 bases of the junction left unmatched. The germline V gene encodes CDR1 LGHDT and CDR2 YNNKEL (reference sequence). In nucleotides, the CDR3 is TGTGCCAGCAGCCAGGGACCGGACAGGGCGGGGGAGACCCAGTACTTC. The encoded protein is CASSQGPDRAGETQYF.

This clone was seen many times. The chain employs TRBV28 and TRBJ2-3; TRBD2 is a possible D gene (6 bases). Germline CDR1 and CDR2: MDHEN and SYDVKM. Trimming pared 6 bases from V and 4 bases from J, leaving 11 bases between. This CDR3 is built from 13 residues. The DNA for the CDR3 is TGTGCCAGCAGGGGGGGAGGATCAGATACGCAGTATTTT. Protein product: CASRGGGSDTQYF.

This clone was seen a few times. The CDR3 does not end in the conserved phenylalanine or tryptophan, so this is likely a read error. The chain uses TRBV27 and TRBJ1-1; D is ambiguous. V dropped 3 bases and J dropped 5 bases, with 10 bases sitting between them. Germline CDR1 and CDR2: MNHEY and SMNVEV (reference sequence). The CDR3 has 13 amino acids. The CDR3 region is CASSFHKRTEAFS. The CDR3 DNA reads as TGTGCCAGCAGTTTTCATAAAAGGACTGAAGCTTTCTCT.